The 30 T cell receptor beta chains presented below share a single source sample, sequenced in a study of siplizumab effects on memory and regulatory T cells (dated by TCRdb to 2018 to 2020). The method behind the library was the immunoSEQ multiplex PCR assay. Not all clones reach the TCRdb copy of this immuneACCESS table, which keeps in-frame sequences only. Checked studies attribute under half of the gap to unresolved V genes and leave the rest unexplained. In all, the sample holds about 69,000 clones, and about 87% of those were seen once. The biggest ten clones account for 1.5% to 2% of the sample. The sequencing sample was made of Tregs sorted from blood. These receptors were obtained from a human donor in good health.

This clone was picked up one time. V usage is TRBV5-6 and J usage is TRBJ2-7, with a tentative D call TRBD1 (5 bases). This CDR3 has 14 amino acids. Germline assignment: CDR1 SGHDT and CDR2 YYEEEE. Between the trimmed V and J ends, which lost 2 bases and 0 bases, there was a span of 9 bases. Here the CDR3 DNA reads TGTGCCAGCAGCTTAAGGGGTTACTCCTACGAGCAGTACTTC. Translation gives CASSLRGYSYEQYF.

The genes are TRBV27 and TRBJ2-7; tentative D call: TRBD2 (6 bases). V was shortened by 1 base and J by 6 bases, with 13 bases between the two germline ends. The CDR3 spans 14 residues. Germline V lookup: CDR1 MNHEY, CDR2 SMNVEV (reference sequence). CDR3 loop: CASSLWGVGREQYF. DNA for the CDR3: TGTGCCAGCAGTTTATGGGGGGTAGGGCGCGAGCAGTACTTC.

This chain joins TRBV7-9 and TRBJ1-2, with a possible D match to TRBD1 (5 bases). The V end lost 2 bases, the J end lost 5 bases, and 15 bases lay between the germline ends. CDR1 SEHNR and CDR2 FQNEAQ come from the germline V gene (reference sequence). The CDR3 is 15 residues long. The CDR3 spells CASSLQWSGSYGYTF. The DNA of the CDR3 is TGTGCCAGCAGCTTACAGTGGTCAGGGAGTTATGGCTACACCTTC.

This rearrangement joins TRBV19 to TRBJ1-2; no definite D call. Trimming pared 3 bases from V and 2 bases from J, leaving 10 bases between. The germline gives CDR1 LNHDA, CDR2 SQIVND (reference sequence). The CDR3 length is 14 residues. CDR3 residues: CASSIMSQNYGYTF. The CDR3 DNA reads as TGTGCCAGTAGTATTATGTCACAGAACTATGGCTACACCTTC.

The DNA for the CDR3 is TGTGCCAGCAGTCTCGCGGGAGACCTCACAGATACGCAGTATTTT. This sequence encodes CASSLAGDLTDTQYF. This chain connects TRBV6-1 to TRBJ2-3, with 7 bases that match TRBD2. Germline CDR1 is MNHNS and CDR2 is SASEGT. This CDR3 has 15 amino acids. Unmatched junction bases numbered 7, after V lost 5 bases and J lost 2 bases.

The rearrangement uses TRBV18 and TRBJ2-1, with TRBD2 matching over 11 bases. The V gene's germline CDR1 is KGHSH and CDR2 LQKENI. V shed 5 bases and J 9 bases; nucleotides not matched to a gene: 9. This CDR3 has 15 amino acids. The CDR3 DNA reads TGTGCCAGCTCAAAAAGCACTAGCGGGAGCCTTGAGCAGTTCTTC. Its translation is CASSKSTSGSLEQFF.

The J gene is TRBJ1-5, the V gene TRBV19; no clear D gene. This CDR3 comprises 15 residues. V was cut by 10 bases and J by 3 bases, with 19 bases left in between. CDR1 and CDR2 from the germline V gene are LNHDA and SQIVND (reference sequence). CDR3 sequence (DNA): TGTGCCACACGGACCTTACTCGGGTCCAATCAGCCCCAGCATTTT. Encoded protein: CATRTLLGSNQPQHF.

The rearrangement uses TRBV9 and TRBJ2-1; the D is unclear. The length of the CDR3 is 15 residues. V shed 0 bases and J shed 3 bases, with 10 bases lying between them. Germline CDR1 reads SGDLS; CDR2 reads YYNGEE. This CDR3 is CASSVDPMDYNEQFF. CDR3 coding DNA: TGTGCCAGCAGCGTAGACCCTATGGACTACAATGAGCAGTTCTTC. The full variable domain, with the rest looked up from reference TRBV9 and TRBJ2-1, is DSGVTQTPKHLITATGQRVTLRCSPRSGDLSVYWYQQSLDQGLQFLIQYYNGEERAKGNILERFSAQQFPDLHSELNLSSLELGDSALYFCASSVDPMDYNEQFFGPGTRLTVL.

This rearrangement joins TRBV6-1 to TRBJ2-7, with 8 bases lining up with TRBD1. Germline V gene lookup returns CDR1 MNHNS and CDR2 SASEGT. J gave up 2 bases and V 7 bases, and 4 bases lay outside the gene matches. The CDR3 loop spans 13 amino acids. CDR3 nucleotide sequence: TGTGCCAGCACGACAGGGGTTGCCTACGAGCAGTACTTC. Translation: CASTTGVAYEQYF.

V usage is TRBV5-1 and J usage is TRBJ2-6; TRBD2 agrees at 13 bases. CDR1 and CDR2 (germline): SGHRS, YFSETQ. This CDR3 has 19 amino acids. After removal of 4 bases from V and 3 bases from J, the junction contained 10 bases not matched to a gene. The CDR3 loop is CASSRTSGRTSGGANVLTF. The CDR3 nucleotides read TGCGCCAGCAGCAGGACTAGCGGGAGAACTTCGGGTGGGGCCAACGTCCTGACTTTC. The complete variable domain, with remaining parts taken from reference TRBV5-1 and TRBJ2-6, reads KAGVTQTPRYLIKTRGQQVTLSCSPISGHRSVSWYQQTPGQGLQFLFEYFSETQRNKGNFPGRFSGRQFSNSRSEMNVSTLELGDSALYLCASSRTSGRTSGGANVLTFGAGSRLTVL.

The J gene is TRBJ2-1, the V gene TRBV19; perhaps TRBD1 as D (7 bases). The V end lost 11 bases, the J end lost 1 base, and 18 bases lay between the germline ends. The CDR3 loop spans 15 amino acids. Germline-derived CDR1 and CDR2 are LNHDA and SQIVND (reference sequence). CDR3 nucleotides: TGTGCCTCTGCCCGCAGGGGGAGGTCCTACAATGAGCAGTTCTTC. Translated: CASARRGRSYNEQFF.

This clone was counted once. The rearrangement uses TRBV30 and TRBJ1-1; D gene unclear. With 4 bases removed from V and 5 bases from J, the gap between germline ends came to 8 bases. This CDR3 is 11 amino acids long. The germline V gene encodes CDR1 GTSNPN and CDR2 SVGIG (reference sequence). CDR3 region: CAWTGRTEAFF. The CDR3 DNA sequence: TGTGCCTGGACAGGTCGAACTGAAGCTTTCTTT.

This rearrangement joins TRBV7-2 to TRBJ2-7; possibly TRBD1 or TRBD2 for D (5 bases each). From germline, CDR1 is SGHTA and CDR2 FQGNSA. The ends were cut back, 7 bases at V and 5 bases at J, with 15 bases in the middle. The CDR3 totals 13 residues. DNA of the CDR3: TGTGCCAGCACTATGAGGGGCGGAGACGAGCAGTACTTC. Translating gives CASTMRGGDEQYF. Based on the CDR3 plus reference TRBV7-2 and TRBJ2-7, the full variable domain is GAGVSQSPSNKVTEKGKDVELRCDPISGHTALYWYRQSLGQGLEFLIYFQGNSAPDKSGLPSDRFSAERTGGSVSTLTIQRTQQEDSAVYLCASTMRGGDEQYFGPGTRLTVT.

This CDR3 reads CASARGSTDTQYF. The CDR3 coding sequence is TGTGCCAGCGCGCGCGGGAGCACAGATACGCAGTATTTT. The V call is TRBV25-1, the J call TRBJ2-3; TRBD2 might be the D (5 bases). V shed 8 bases and J shed 0 bases, with 9 bases lying between them. This CDR3 is built from 13 residues. Germline CDR1 reads MGHDK; CDR2 reads SYGVNS.

The gene calls are TRBV27 and TRBJ2-2; maybe TRBD2 (6 bases). The germline CDR1 and CDR2 sequences are MNHEY and SMNVEV (reference sequence). The CDR3 loop spans 14 amino acids. Trimming cost V 10 bases and J 3 bases, with 15 bases left between them. The CDR3 coding sequence is TGTGCCACCCGGGGGACCCCCTACACCGGGGAGCTGTTTTTT. Encoded protein: CATRGTPYTGELFF.

The chain joins TRBV7-2 to TRBJ2-7; 11 nucleotides line up with TRBD2. The J segment lost 4 bases and the V segment lost 5 bases, leaving 10 bases of the junction unmatched. Germline V gene sequence: CDR1 SGHTA, CDR2 FQGNSA. CDR3 size: 16 residues. This CDR3 reads CASSPSLTSGKYEQYF. The DNA of the CDR3 is TGTGCCAGCAGCCCCTCCCTGACTAGCGGGAAGTACGAGCAGTACTTC.

This chain uses TRBV28 with TRBJ2-7, with 7 bases fitting TRBD1. Germline V lookup: CDR1 MDHEN, CDR2 SYDVKM. The J segment lost 5 bases and the V segment lost 7 bases, leaving 8 bases of the junction unmatched. The CDR3 extends over 13 amino acids. This CDR3 is CASKRQGLHEQYF. For the CDR3, the DNA is TGTGCCAGCAAGCGACAGGGCCTACACGAGCAGTACTTC.

This chain uses TRBV7-8 with TRBJ2-5; no clear D gene. This CDR3 spans 12 amino acids. With 4 bases removed from V and 7 bases from J, the gap between germline ends came to 10 bases. CDR1 SGHVS and CDR2 FQNEAQ come from the germline V gene. This chain's CDR3 is CASSSIVGTQYF. For the CDR3, the DNA is TGTGCCAGCAGCTCAATAGTGGGGACCCAGTACTTC. Full variable domain (remainder filled in from reference TRBV7-8 and TRBJ2-5): GAGVSQSPRYKVAKRGQDVALRCDPISGHVSLFWYQQALGQGPEFLTYFQNEAQLDKSGLPSDRFFAERPEGSVSTLKIQRTQQEDSAVYLCASSSIVGTQYFGPGTRLLVL.

The CDR3 loop is CASSSGGGEQYF. CDR3 sequence (DNA): TGTGCCAGCAGTTCAGGGGGCGGCGAGCAGTACTTC. The chain couples TRBV27 to TRBJ2-7; TRBD1 aligns across 8 bases. CDR1 is MNHEY and CDR2 is SMNVEV in the germline V gene (reference sequence). This CDR3 has 12 residues. V gave up 4 bases and J gave up 6 bases; unmatched junction bases: 2.

This chain connects TRBV5-1 to TRBJ2-7; TRBD1 agrees at 9 bases. Germline assignment: CDR1 SGHRS and CDR2 YFSETQ. CDR3 length: 14 residues. The trim removed 3 bases at V and 4 bases at J, leaving 5 bases unmatched. The CDR3, as DNA: TGCGCCAGCAGCTGGACAGGGGAGGGGTACGAGCAGTACTTC. Amino acids: CASSWTGEGYEQYF. Based on the CDR3 plus reference TRBV5-1 and TRBJ2-7, the full variable domain is KAGVTQTPRYLIKTRGQQVTLSCSPISGHRSVSWYQQTPGQGLQFLFEYFSETQRNKGNFPGRFSGRQFSNSRSEMNVSTLELGDSALYLCASSWTGEGYEQYFGPGTRLTVT.

The chain couples TRBV18 to TRBJ2-7, with unresolved D. The CDR3 runs to 13 residues. V shed 6 bases and J shed 7 bases, with 16 bases lying between them. Germline V CDR1 and CDR2: KGHSH, LQKENI. CDR3 loop: CASSPGPMREQYF. CDR3 sequence (DNA): TGTGCCAGCTCCCCCGGGCCCATGAGGGAGCAGTACTTC.

The V and J genes are TRBV6-5 and TRBJ1-2, with TRBD1 matching over 9 bases. The CDR3 covers 15 residues. V was pared by 5 bases and J by 5 bases, with 9 bases of the junction left unmatched. Germline V gene data show CDR1 as MNHEY and CDR2 as SVGAGI. The DNA of the CDR3 is TGTGCCAGCAGTCGACCACCGGGACAGGGATATGGCTACACCTTC. As protein: CASSRPPGQGYGYTF.

This clone was detected a few times. The chain combines TRBV25-1 with TRBJ2-7, with D maybe TRBD2 (5 bases). V was clipped by 4 bases and J by 4 bases, with 5 bases between them. The V gene's germline CDR1 is MGHDK and CDR2 SYGVNS. The CDR3 contains 11 residues. The CDR3 loop is CASSGLYEQYF. CDR3 DNA sequence: TGTGCCAGCAGTGGACTATACGAGCAGTACTTC.

The chain has TRBV29-1 and TRBJ1-2; no clear D gene. This CDR3 has 13 amino acids. From germline, CDR1 is SQVTM and CDR2 ANQGSEA. V was pared by 7 bases and J by 4 bases, with 16 bases between. The CDR3 is CSATRQESYGYTF. The CDR3 DNA sequence: TGCAGCGCCACGCGGCAGGAGAGCTATGGCTACACCTTC.

The rearrangement links TRBV6-1 to TRBJ2-1, with 16 bases matching TRBD2. CDR1 is MNHNS and CDR2 is SASEGT in the germline V gene. There are 18 residues in the CDR3. V was clipped by 0 bases and J by 5 bases; unmatched bases: 4. CDR3 bases: TGTGCCAGCAGTGAAGCCGGGACTAGCGGGAGGGCCAACAATGAGCAGTTCTTC. Its translation is CASSEAGTSGRANNEQFF.

The J gene is TRBJ2-3, the V gene TRBV7-9, with a tentative D call TRBD2 (5 bases). Germline values: CDR1 SEHNR, CDR2 FQNEAQ (reference sequence). CDR3 length equals 15 residues. Trimming shortened V by 3 bases and J by 3 bases, and 13 bases separated the two germline ends. The CDR3 is CASSLLAGRTDTQYF. In DNA form, the CDR3 reads TGTGCCAGCAGCTTGCTTGCGGGTCGGACAGATACGCAGTATTTT.

This clone appeared a single time. Written as DNA, the CDR3 is TGTGCCTGCAGGGGGCGAGGGAACACTGAAGCTTTCTTT. It yields the protein CACRGRGNTEAFF. This chain uses TRBV10-3 with TRBJ1-1; 8 nucleotides agree with TRBD1. In germline, CDR1 is ENHRY, CDR2 SYGVKD. The CDR3 is 13 amino acids. J lost 1 base, V lost 11 bases, and 6 bases had no gene match.

The rearrangement links TRBV7-3 to TRBJ2-3, with TRBD2 identical over 9 bases. J lost 5 bases, V lost 7 bases, and 7 bases had no gene match. Germline V gene data show CDR1 as SGHTA and CDR2 as FQGTGA. The CDR3 is 14 residues long. The CDR3 reads CASNLSGGKDTQYF. CDR3 nucleotides: TGTGCCAGCAACCTTAGCGGGGGTAAAGATACGCAGTATTTT.

The chain employs TRBV10-3 and TRBJ2-7; D might be TRBD2 (6 bases). The CDR3 contains 12 residues. V lost 10 bases and J lost 3, with 13 bases in between. The germline V gene encodes CDR1 ENHRY and CDR2 SYGVKD. CDR3 region: CATWDWSYEQYF. The DNA for the CDR3 is TGTGCCACCTGGGACTGGAGCTACGAGCAGTACTTC.

The chain carries TRBV7-9 and TRBJ2-6; D ambiguous. Germline V lookup: CDR1 SEHNR, CDR2 FQNEAQ (reference sequence). With 1 base removed from V and 2 bases from J, the gap between germline ends came to 3 bases. CDR3 size: 14 residues. The CDR3 sequence: CASSLDPGANVLTF. In nucleotides, the CDR3 is TGTGCCAGCAGCTTAGATCCTGGGGCCAACGTCCTGACTTTC. Drawing the rest from reference TRBV7-9 and TRBJ2-6, the complete variable domain is DTGVSQNPRHKITKRGQNVTFRCDPISEHNRLYWYRQTLGQGPEFLTYFQNEAQLEKSRLLSDRFSAERPKGSFSTLEIQRTEQGDSAMYLCASSLDPGANVLTFGAGSRLTVL.